One T cell receptor beta chain is described in this entry. The sample is drawn from a study of blood T cell repertoires in COVID-19. For the study at large: From the United States, Italy and Spain came samples of acute and convalescent COVID-19. PBMCs, B-cell-depleted T cells, or T cells provided the cDNA or gDNA that made up the material.

Seattle-derived patients entered the study during active infection and were followed longitudinally. Original processing notes: Scientists estimated how many nucleated cells there were by amplifying reference gene primers. This table comes from immunoSEQ multiplex PCR, and its TCRdb copy is limited to in-frame clones, with some not included. From that table come the V and J calls and clone size; the DNA was used to work out D and trimming. The repertoire includes approximately 250,000 clones, roughly 82% of them detected once, and around 6% sits in the top ten. J gave up 10 bases and V 4 bases, and 9 bases lay outside the gene matches. Per germline, CDR1 SGHRS and CDR2 YFSETQ. This CDR3 spans 15 amino acids.

Sequences were obtained from peripheral blood. The receptor's source is an elderly woman with COVID-19, enrolled during active disease. This chain uses TRBV5-1 with TRBJ2-1, with 12 bases lining up with TRBD1. In nucleotides, the CDR3 is TGCGCCAGCAGCCCGGGGACAGGGGGCGAAGCCGAGCAGTTCTTC. It codes for CASSPGTGGEAEQFF.